One sample yielded the 18 T cell receptor beta chains listed below, sequenced in a study of T cell responses to AZD1222 COVID-19 vaccine (dated by TCRdb to the early 2020s). The sample's time point label, decoded: baseline before first vaccination. The receptor library was made with the immunoSEQ multiplex PCR assay. This immuneACCESS table, as held by TCRdb, lists in-frame sequences with V and J called but not all clones. Of the missing ones, under half trace to an unresolved V gene in checked studies; the others have no known cause. The table for this sample lists about 130,000 clones; 80% to 90% of them were counted only once. Around 6% of the sample goes to the ten largest clones. The sequenced sample was peripheral blood, obtained on day 0 of AZD1222 vaccination. These TCRs come from an adult in good health.

The gene calls are TRBV28 and TRBJ1-2; unclear D gene. Germline values: CDR1 MDHEN, CDR2 SYDVKM. The CDR3 consists of 15 residues. Trimming stripped 7 bases from V and 4 bases from J, with 19 bases between. The CDR3 coding sequence is TGTGCCAGCATGATTTTGGGGAGGAAGAGCTATGGCTACACCTTC. Translating gives CASMILGRKSYGYTF.

This chain connects TRBV30 to TRBJ1-1; D is uncertain. This CDR3 is built from 11 residues. The V gene's germline CDR1 is GTSNPN and CDR2 SVGIG (reference sequence). The V and J ends lost 6 bases and 4 bases respectively, with 9 bases between them. This chain's CDR3 is CACDTFTEAFF. The CDR3 bases are TGTGCCTGCGACACATTCACTGAAGCTTTCTTT.

This chain connects TRBV11-2 to TRBJ2-7, with TRBD2 matching over 14 bases. CDR1 and CDR2 from the germline V gene are SGHAT and FQNNGV. V gave up 5 bases and J gave up 4 bases; unmatched junction bases: 13. The length of the CDR3 is 18 residues. The CDR3 DNA is TGTGCCAGCAGCCCCAGGGGGGGACTAGCGGGAGTAGGGTACGAGCAGTACTTC. Translation: CASSPRGGLAGVGYEQYF.

The J gene is TRBJ1-3, the V gene TRBV19; D may be TRBD1 (6 bases). Between the trimmed V and J ends, which lost 5 bases and 3 bases, there was a span of 11 bases. CDR3 length: 14 residues. Germline V lookup: CDR1 LNHDA, CDR2 SQIVND (reference sequence). The CDR3 loop reads CASSHQGYGNTIYF. The CDR3 DNA sequence: TGTGCCAGTAGTCATCAGGGGTATGGAAACACCATATATTTT. The variable domain in full, completed from reference TRBV19 and TRBJ1-3, reads DGGITQSPKYLFRKEGQNVTLSCEQNLNHDAMYWYRQDPGQGLRLIYYSQIVNDFQKGDIAEGYSVSREKKESFPLTVTSAQKNPTAFYLCASSHQGYGNTIYFGEGSWLTVV.

This clone appeared a few times. The CDR3 DNA reads as TGTGCCAGCGGATCTATGGGGGGGCTAACTGAAGCTTTCTTT. As protein: CASGSMGGLTEAFF. The rearrangement links TRBV2 to TRBJ1-1; D may be TRBD1 (6 bases). The V gene's germline CDR1 is SNHLY and CDR2 FYNNEI. V was clipped by 8 bases and J by 5 bases, with 18 bases between them. The CDR3 contains 14 residues.

The chain recombines TRBV19 with TRBJ2-2; 7 bases map to TRBD1. The ends lost 8 bases at V and 1 base at J; junction bases unmatched: 4. CDR3 length equals 14 residues. Looked up from germline, CDR1 is LNHDA and CDR2 is SQIVND (reference sequence). CDR3 nucleotides: TGTGCCAGTTCGACAGGGATGAACACCGGGGAGCTGTTTTTT. Translated, it gives CASSTGMNTGELFF.

The rearrangement uses TRBV25-1 and TRBJ2-3; 10 bases are a match to TRBD2. CDR1 is MGHDK, CDR2 SYGVNS, per germline. Germline trimming cut 6 bases from V and 4 bases from J; bases unmatched to any gene: 10. This CDR3 is 16 amino acids long. The CDR3 reads CASRPGLAKGADTQYF. CDR3 sequence (DNA): TGTGCCAGCAGGCCGGGACTAGCGAAGGGCGCAGATACGCAGTATTTT.

The chain is built from TRBV7-9 and TRBJ1-2; D remains unclear. V was shortened by 5 bases and J by 0 bases, with 22 bases between the two germline ends. CDR3 length: 18 amino acids. Germline loops: CDR1 SEHNR, CDR2 FQNEAQ (reference sequence). Written as DNA, the CDR3 is TGTGCCAGCAGCCCCATACGACTGGGGAGGTTAGCTAACTATGGCTACACCTTC. Translation: CASSPIRLGRLANYGYTF.

The chain joins TRBV2 to TRBJ1-6; 7 bases fit TRBD1. This CDR3 region has 14 residues. Trimming cost V 1 base and J 8 bases; bases outside gene matches: 2. Per the germline V gene, CDR1 is SNHLY and CDR2 is FYNNEI. The DNA of the CDR3 is TGTGCCAGCAGTGAAGACAGGGGTTATTCACCCCTCCACTTT. Translation: CASSEDRGYSPLHF.

The chain uses TRBV18 and TRBJ2-5; 8 bases line up with TRBD1. The CDR3 totals 17 residues. The junction had 10 bases not matched to a gene; V was cut back by 3 bases and J by 1 base. CDR1 is KGHSH, CDR2 LQKENI, per germline. CDR3 protein: CASSPPGTGRIQETQYF. CDR3 coding DNA: TGTGCCAGCTCACCCCCCGGGACAGGAAGGATCCAAGAGACCCAGTACTTC. Full variable domain (missing parts from reference TRBV18 and TRBJ2-5): NAGVMQNPRHLVRRRGQEARLRCSPMKGHSHVYWYRQLPEEGLKFMVYLQKENIIDESGMPKERFSAEFPKEGPSILRIQQVVRGDSAAYFCASSPPGTGRIQETQYFGPGTRLLVL.

Here the CDR3 DNA reads TGTGCCAGTAGTATACAGGGAGGCTACACCTTC. Its protein is CASSIQGGYTF. The chain employs TRBV19 and TRBJ1-2; D might be TRBD1 (5 bases). The V end lost 2 bases, the J end lost 8 bases, and 6 bases lay between the germline ends. The CDR3 loop spans 11 amino acids. CDR1 and CDR2 from the germline V gene are LNHDA and SQIVND (reference sequence).

This chain joins TRBV21-1 and TRBJ1-5. TRBV21-1 is an annotated pseudogene. CDR3 length equals 14 residues. The CDR3 loop reads CASDEKYSNQPQHF. The CDR3 DNA follows: TGTGCCAGCGACGAGAAATATAGCAATCAGCCCCAGCATTTT.

The gene calls are TRBV7-6 and TRBJ1-4; 7 bases are a match to TRBD1. The CDR3 loop spans 15 amino acids. J lost 3 bases, V lost 3 bases, and 4 bases had no gene match. Germline-derived CDR1 and CDR2 are SGHVS and FNYEAQ. This CDR3 is CASSFTGAANEKLFF. In nucleotides, the CDR3 is TGTGCCAGCAGCTTTACAGGGGCCGCTAATGAAAAACTGTTTTTT.

The chain joins TRBV7-9 to TRBJ2-7; D might be TRBD2 (5 bases). Trimming stripped 5 bases from V and 4 bases from J, with 9 bases between. The CDR3 length is 12 residues. The germline gives CDR1 SEHNR, CDR2 FQNEAQ (reference sequence). The CDR3 loop reads CASSPGGYEQYF. The CDR3 DNA is TGTGCCAGCAGCCCAGGAGGTTACGAGCAGTACTTC.

The rearrangement uses TRBV28 and TRBJ1-6; D is unclear. Trimming stripped 4 bases from V and 2 bases from J, with 15 bases between. The germline CDR1 and CDR2 sequences are MDHEN and SYDVKM. This CDR3 spans 17 amino acids. CDR3 sequence (DNA): TGTGCCAGCAGTTCTATTTTTATGGGTACCTATAATTCACCCCTCCACTTT. It codes for CASSSIFMGTYNSPLHF.

V is TRBV5-1 and J is TRBJ2-1; no firm D call. V gave up 0 bases and J gave up 6 bases, with 13 bases separating them. From germline, CDR1 is SGHRS and CDR2 YFSETQ. The CDR3 runs 15 residues. CDR3 in amino acids: CASSLGGRMPNEQFF. The CDR3 DNA sequence: TGCGCCAGCAGCTTGGGAGGACGTATGCCCAATGAGCAGTTCTTC.

The rearrangement uses TRBV7-2 and TRBJ2-7; 10 bases fit TRBD2. The CDR3 has 17 residues. J was trimmed by 3 bases and V by 4 bases; bases with no gene match: 12. From germline, CDR1 is SGHTA and CDR2 FQGNSA. In nucleotides, the CDR3 is TGTGCCAGCAGCTGGGCCGTAGGGACTAGCGACATCTACGAGCAGTACTTC. Its translation: CASSWAVGTSDIYEQYF.

CDR3 loop: CASRIDRQTYNEQFF. In DNA, the CDR3 is TGTGCCAGTAGGATTGACCGACAGACCTACAATGAGCAGTTCTTC. The chain has TRBV19 and TRBJ2-1, with a possible D match to TRBD1 (5 bases). The CDR3 spans 15 residues. CDR1 and CDR2 from the germline V gene are LNHDA and SQIVND (reference sequence). Trimming cost V 6 bases and J 2 bases, with 14 bases left between them.